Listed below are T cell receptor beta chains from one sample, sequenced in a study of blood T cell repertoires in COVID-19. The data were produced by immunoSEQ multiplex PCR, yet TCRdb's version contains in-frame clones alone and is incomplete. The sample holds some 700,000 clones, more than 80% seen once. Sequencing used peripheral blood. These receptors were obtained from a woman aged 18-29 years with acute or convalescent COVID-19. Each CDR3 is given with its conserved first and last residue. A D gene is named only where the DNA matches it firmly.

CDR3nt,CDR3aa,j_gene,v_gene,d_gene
TGTGCTAGTGGACCTGGACAGGGGGGTGGTCAGCCCCAGCATTTT,CASGPGQGGGQPQHF,TRBJ1-5,TRBV12-5,TRBD1
TGCGCCAGCAGCTTAGAGAGGGACAGTTTCGGGGAGCTGTTTTTT,CASSLERDSFGELFF,TRBJ2-2,TRBV4-3,TRBD1
TGTGCCAGCAGCGAAAGGACACTAACGCATGAAGCTTTCTTT,CASSERTLTHEAFF,TRBJ1-1,TRBV2,.
TGTGCCAGCAGTGAGGGGACAGGGTGGAATAACGAGCAGTACTTC,CASSEGTGWNNEQYF,TRBJ2-7,TRBV2,TRBD1
TGTGCCATCAGCCTGACAGGATCAACCTACGAGCAGTACTTC,CAISLTGSTYEQYF,TRBJ2-7,TRBV10-3,.
TGTGCCAGCAGACCGGGACAGTTAACCTATGGCTACACCTTC,CASRPGQLTYGYTF,TRBJ1-2,TRBV11-2,TRBD1
TGTGCCTGGAGTGAAGAGATGCAATCACCCCTCCACTTT,CAWSEEMQSPLHF,TRBJ1-6,TRBV30,.
TGTGCCAGCAGTTTTTTCGGGGGTCATCAGCCCCAGCATTTT,CASSFFGGHQPQHF,TRBJ1-5,TRBV27,.
TGTGCCAGCAGCCAAGATACTCAGAGGAGCACTGAAGCTTTCTTT,CASSQDTQRSTEAFF,TRBJ1-1,TRBV4-2,.
TGTGCCAGCAGTTTTCTGGCGGTCGATGGCTACACCTTC,CASSFLAVDGYTF,TRBJ1-2,TRBV12-3/TRBV12-4,.
TGTGCCAGCAGTTATGGAGACACTGAAGCTTTCTTT,CASSYGDTEAFF,TRBJ1-1,TRBV12-3/TRBV12-4,.
TGTGCCACCAGCAGAAGGGGCTCCTATAATTCACCCCTCCACTTT,CATSRRGSYNSPLHF,TRBJ1-6,TRBV15,.
TGTGCCAGCTCACCACTATCTGGGACAGTTAATGAAAAACTGTTTTTT,CASSPLSGTVNEKLFF,TRBJ1-4,TRBV18,TRBD1